The source of this TCR beta chain is a study of Graves' ophthalmopathy and Graves' hyperthyroidism. Germline lookup yields CDR1 MNHEY and CDR2 SMNVEV (reference sequence). After removal of 4 bases from V and 7 bases from J, the junction contained 8 bases not matched to a gene. This CDR3 is built from 15 residues. RNA transcripts served as template for amplifying TCR beta CDR3 sequences. RT-PCR was first run with HTBI primers, then multiplex PCR in a second round. TCRdb reanalysed the multiplex PCR reads using MiXCR and keeps one entry per CDR3 protein. Here the sample spans a few hundred thousand distinct CDR3 sequences, about a sixth being singletons. Establishment of the diagnosis relied upon clinical symptoms, serum thyroxine, TRAb, thyroid ultrasound and orbital computed tomography.

Input material: peripheral blood. This sequence was found in an adult woman with stable Graves' hyperthyroidism. This sequence joins TRBV27 and TRBJ2-2; 8 bases line up with TRBD1. The CDR3 nucleotides are TGTGCCAGCAGTTCCACGGACAGGGATTTCGGGGAGCTGTTTTTT. Translating it yields CASSSTDRDFGELFF.